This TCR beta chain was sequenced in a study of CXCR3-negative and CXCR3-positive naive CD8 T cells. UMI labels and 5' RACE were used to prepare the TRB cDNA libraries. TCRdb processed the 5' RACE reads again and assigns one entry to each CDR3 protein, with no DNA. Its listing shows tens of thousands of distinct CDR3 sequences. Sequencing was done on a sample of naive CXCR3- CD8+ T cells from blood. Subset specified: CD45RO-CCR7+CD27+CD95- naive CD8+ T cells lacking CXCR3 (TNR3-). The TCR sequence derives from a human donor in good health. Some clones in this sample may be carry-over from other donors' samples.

The CDR3 loop is CASSPTPDIYQETQYF. This sequence joins TRBV4-1 and TRBJ2-5; checking the TCRdb D call of TRBD1 is not possible without DNA. The CDR3 is 16 residues long. Per the germline V gene, CDR1 is MGHRA and CDR2 is YSYEKL.